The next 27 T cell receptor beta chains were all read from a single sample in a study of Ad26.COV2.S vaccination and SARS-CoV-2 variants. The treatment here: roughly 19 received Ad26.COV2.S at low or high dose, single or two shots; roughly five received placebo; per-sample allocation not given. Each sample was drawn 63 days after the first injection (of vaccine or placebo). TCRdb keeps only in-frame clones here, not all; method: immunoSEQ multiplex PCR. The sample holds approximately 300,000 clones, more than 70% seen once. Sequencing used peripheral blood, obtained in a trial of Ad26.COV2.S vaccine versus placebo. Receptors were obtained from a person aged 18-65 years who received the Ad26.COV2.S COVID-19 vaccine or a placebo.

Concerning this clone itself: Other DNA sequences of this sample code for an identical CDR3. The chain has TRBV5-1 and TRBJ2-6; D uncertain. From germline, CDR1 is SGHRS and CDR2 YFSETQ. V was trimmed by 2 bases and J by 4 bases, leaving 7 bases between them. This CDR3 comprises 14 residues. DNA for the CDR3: TGCGCCAGCAGCTTAGGGTCCGGGGCCAACGTCCTGACTTTC. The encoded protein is CASSLGSGANVLTF.

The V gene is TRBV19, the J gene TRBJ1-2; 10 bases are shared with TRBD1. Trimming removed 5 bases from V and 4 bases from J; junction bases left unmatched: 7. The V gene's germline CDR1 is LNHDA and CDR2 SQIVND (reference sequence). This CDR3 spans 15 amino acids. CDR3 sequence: CASSGRDRGAYGYTF. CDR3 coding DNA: TGTGCCAGTAGTGGCCGGGACAGGGGAGCCTATGGCTACACCTTC.

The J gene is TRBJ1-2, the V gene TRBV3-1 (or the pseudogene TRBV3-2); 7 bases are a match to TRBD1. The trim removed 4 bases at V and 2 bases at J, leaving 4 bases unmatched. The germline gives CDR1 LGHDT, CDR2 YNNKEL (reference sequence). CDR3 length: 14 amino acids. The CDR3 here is CASSPTTGNYGYTF. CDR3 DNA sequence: TGTGCCAGCAGCCCGACGACAGGGAACTATGGCTACACCTTC.

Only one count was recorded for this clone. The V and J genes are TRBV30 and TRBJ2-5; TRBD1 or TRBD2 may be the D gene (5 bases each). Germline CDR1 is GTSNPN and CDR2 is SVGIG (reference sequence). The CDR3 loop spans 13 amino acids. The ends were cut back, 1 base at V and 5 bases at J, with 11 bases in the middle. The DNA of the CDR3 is TGTGCCTGGAGTGAGAGGGGTGGGGAGACCCAGTACTTC. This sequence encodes CAWSERGGETQYF.

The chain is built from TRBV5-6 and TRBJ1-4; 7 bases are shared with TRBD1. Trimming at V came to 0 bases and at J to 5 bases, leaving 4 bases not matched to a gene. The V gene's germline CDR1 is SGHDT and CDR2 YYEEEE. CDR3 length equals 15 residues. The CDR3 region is CASSLDGTVNEKLFF. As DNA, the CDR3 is TGTGCCAGCAGCTTGGACGGGACAGTAAATGAAAAACTGTTTTTT.

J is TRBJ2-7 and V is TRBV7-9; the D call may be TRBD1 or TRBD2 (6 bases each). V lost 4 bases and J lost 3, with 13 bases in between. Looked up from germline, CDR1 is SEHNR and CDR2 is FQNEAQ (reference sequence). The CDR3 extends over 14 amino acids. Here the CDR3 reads CASSSTEGVYEQYF. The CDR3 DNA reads TGTGCCAGCAGCTCCACGGAGGGGGTCTACGAGCAGTACTTC.

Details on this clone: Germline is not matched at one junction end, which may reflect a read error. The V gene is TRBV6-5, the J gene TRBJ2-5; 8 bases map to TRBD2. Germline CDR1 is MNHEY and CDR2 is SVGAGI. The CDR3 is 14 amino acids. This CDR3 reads CASKTSGAREAQYF. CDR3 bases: TGTGCCAGCAAAACTAGCGGCGCTAGAGAGGCCCAGTACTTC.

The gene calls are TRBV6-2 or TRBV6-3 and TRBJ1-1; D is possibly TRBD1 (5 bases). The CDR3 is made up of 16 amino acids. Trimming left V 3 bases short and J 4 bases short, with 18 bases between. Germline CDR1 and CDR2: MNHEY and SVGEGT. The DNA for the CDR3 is TGTGCCAGCAGTTATGGACTCAGGGTAAGGGGCACTGAAGCTTTCTTT. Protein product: CASSYGLRVRGTEAFF.

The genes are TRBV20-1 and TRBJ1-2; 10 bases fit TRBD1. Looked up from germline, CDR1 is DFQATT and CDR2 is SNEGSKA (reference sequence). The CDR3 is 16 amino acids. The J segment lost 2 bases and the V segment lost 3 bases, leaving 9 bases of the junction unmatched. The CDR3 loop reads CSASQQATGGNYGYTF. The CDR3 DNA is TGCAGTGCTAGTCAACAGGCGACAGGGGGCAACTATGGCTACACCTTC.

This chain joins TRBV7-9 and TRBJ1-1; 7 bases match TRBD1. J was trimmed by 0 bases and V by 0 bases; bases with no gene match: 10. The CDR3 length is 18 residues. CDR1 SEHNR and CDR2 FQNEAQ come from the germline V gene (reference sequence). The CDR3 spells CASSLAFVGGTVNTEAFF. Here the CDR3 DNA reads TGTGCCAGCAGCTTAGCGTTCGTAGGGGGGACAGTGAACACTGAAGCTTTCTTT.

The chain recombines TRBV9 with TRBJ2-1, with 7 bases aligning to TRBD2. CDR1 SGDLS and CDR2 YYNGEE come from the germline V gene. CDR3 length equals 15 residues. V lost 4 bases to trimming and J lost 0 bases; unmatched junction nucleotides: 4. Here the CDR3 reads CASSSGGSSYNEQFF. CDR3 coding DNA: TGTGCCAGCAGCTCGGGGGGAAGCTCCTACAATGAGCAGTTCTTC.

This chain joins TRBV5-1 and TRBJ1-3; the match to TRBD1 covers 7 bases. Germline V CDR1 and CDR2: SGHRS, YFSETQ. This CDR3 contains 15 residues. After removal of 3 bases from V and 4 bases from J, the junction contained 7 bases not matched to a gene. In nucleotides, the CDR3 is TGCGCCAGCAGCTCAGACAGGGCGAAGGGAAACACCATATATTTT. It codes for CASSSDRAKGNTIYF.

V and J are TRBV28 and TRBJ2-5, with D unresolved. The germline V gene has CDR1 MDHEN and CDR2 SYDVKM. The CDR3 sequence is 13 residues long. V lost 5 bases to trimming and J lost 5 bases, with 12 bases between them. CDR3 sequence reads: CASSPFGRETQYF. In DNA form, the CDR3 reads TGTGCCAGCAGTCCCTTCGGGCGGGAGACCCAGTACTTC.

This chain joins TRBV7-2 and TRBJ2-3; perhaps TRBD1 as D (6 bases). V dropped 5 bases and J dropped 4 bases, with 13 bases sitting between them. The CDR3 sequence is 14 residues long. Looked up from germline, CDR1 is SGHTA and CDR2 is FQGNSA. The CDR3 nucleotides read TGTGCCAGCAGCCCGAGGAAGGGGGCAGATACGCAGTATTTT. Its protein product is CASSPRKGADTQYF.

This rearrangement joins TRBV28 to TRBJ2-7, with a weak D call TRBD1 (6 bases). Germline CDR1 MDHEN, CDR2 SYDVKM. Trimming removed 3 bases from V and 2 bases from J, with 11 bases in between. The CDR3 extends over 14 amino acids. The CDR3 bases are TGTGCCAGCAGTTTGCAGGGGCCCACCTACGAGCAGTACTTC. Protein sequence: CASSLQGPTYEQYF.

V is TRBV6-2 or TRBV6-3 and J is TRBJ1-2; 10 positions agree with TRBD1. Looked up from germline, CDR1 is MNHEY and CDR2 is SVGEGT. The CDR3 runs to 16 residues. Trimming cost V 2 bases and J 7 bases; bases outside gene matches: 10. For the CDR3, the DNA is TGTGCCAGCAGTTACCTCGGACAGGGGGAAAGTAGTGGCTACACCTTC. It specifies CASSYLGQGESSGYTF.

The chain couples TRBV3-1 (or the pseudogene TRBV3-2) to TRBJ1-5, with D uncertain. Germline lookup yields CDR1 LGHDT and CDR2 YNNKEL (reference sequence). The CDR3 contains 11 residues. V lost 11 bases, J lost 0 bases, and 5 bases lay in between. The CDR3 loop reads CAGDSNQPQHF. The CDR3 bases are TGTGCCGGCGATAGCAATCAGCCCCAGCATTTT.

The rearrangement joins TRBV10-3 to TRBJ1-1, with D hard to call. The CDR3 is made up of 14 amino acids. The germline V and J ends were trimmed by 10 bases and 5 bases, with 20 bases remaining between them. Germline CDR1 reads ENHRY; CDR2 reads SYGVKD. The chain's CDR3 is CASAGPPAETEAFF. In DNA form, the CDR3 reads TGTGCCAGCGCCGGTCCCCCCGCGGAAACTGAAGCTTTCTTT.

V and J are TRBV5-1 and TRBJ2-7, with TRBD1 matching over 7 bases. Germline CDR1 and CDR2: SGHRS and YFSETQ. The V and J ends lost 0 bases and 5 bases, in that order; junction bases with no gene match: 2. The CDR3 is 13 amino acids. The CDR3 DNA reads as TGCGCCAGCAGCTTGGTAGGGGGCCACGAGCAGTACTTC. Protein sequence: CASSLVGGHEQYF.

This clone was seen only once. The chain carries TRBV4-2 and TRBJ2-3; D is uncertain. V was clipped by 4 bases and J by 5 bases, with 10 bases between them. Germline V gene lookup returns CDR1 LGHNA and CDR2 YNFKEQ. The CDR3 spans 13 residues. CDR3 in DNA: TGTGCCAGCAGCCCCCCCTCAGGAGATACGCAGTATTTT. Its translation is CASSPPSGDTQYF.

The CDR3 is CASSQGLTVYPNYGYTF. The DNA of the CDR3 is TGTGCCAGCAGCCAAGGCTTGACAGTTTATCCTAACTATGGCTACACCTTC. The chain links TRBV7-9 to TRBJ1-2; perhaps TRBD1 as D (5 bases). V gave up 5 bases and J gave up 0 bases, with 19 bases separating them. The CDR3 is 17 residues long. Germline-derived CDR1 and CDR2 are SEHNR and FQNEAQ (reference sequence).

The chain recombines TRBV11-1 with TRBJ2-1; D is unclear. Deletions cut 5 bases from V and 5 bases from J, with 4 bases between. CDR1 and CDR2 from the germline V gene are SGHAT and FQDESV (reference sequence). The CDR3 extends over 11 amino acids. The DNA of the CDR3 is TGTGCCAGCAGCCTTGACAATGAGCAGTTCTTC. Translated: CASSLDNEQFF.

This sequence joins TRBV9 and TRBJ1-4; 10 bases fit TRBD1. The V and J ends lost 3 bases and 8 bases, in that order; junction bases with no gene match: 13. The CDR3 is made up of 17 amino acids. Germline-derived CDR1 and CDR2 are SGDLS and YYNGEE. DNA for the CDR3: TGTGCCAGCAGCGCGTATCCCCGGGGACAGGGGCAGGAAAAACTGTTTTTT. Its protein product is CASSAYPRGQGQEKLFF.

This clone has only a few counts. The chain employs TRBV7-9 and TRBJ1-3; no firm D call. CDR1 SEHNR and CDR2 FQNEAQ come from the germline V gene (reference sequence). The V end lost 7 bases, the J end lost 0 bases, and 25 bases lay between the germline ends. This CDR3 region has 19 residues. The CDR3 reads CASTFYSSGTSVSGNTIYF. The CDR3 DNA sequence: TGTGCCAGCACCTTCTATTCTAGTGGCACCTCGGTCTCTGGAAACACCATATATTTT.

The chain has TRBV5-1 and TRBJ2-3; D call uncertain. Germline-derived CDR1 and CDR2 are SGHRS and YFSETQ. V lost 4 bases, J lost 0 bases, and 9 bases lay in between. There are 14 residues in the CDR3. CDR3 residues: CASSDTASTDTQYF. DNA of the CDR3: TGCGCCAGCAGCGACACCGCTAGCACAGATACGCAGTATTTT.

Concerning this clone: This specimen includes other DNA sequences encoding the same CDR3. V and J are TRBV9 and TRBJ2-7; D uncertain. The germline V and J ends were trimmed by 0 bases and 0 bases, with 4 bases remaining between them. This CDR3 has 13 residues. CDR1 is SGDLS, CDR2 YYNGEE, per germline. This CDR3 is CASSVGGSYEQYF. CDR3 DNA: TGTGCCAGCAGCGTAGGGGGCTCCTACGAGCAGTACTTC. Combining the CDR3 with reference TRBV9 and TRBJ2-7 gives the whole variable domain DSGVTQTPKHLITATGQRVTLRCSPRSGDLSVYWYQQSLDQGLQFLIQYYNGEERAKGNILERFSAQQFPDLHSELNLSSLELGDSALYFCASSVGGSYEQYFGPGTRLTVT.

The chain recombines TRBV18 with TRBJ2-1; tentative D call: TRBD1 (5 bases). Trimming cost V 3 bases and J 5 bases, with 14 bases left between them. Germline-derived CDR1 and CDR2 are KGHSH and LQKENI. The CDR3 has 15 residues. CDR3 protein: CASSPDTGKHNEQFF. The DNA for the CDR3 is TGTGCCAGCTCACCCGACACAGGAAAACACAATGAGCAGTTCTTC.